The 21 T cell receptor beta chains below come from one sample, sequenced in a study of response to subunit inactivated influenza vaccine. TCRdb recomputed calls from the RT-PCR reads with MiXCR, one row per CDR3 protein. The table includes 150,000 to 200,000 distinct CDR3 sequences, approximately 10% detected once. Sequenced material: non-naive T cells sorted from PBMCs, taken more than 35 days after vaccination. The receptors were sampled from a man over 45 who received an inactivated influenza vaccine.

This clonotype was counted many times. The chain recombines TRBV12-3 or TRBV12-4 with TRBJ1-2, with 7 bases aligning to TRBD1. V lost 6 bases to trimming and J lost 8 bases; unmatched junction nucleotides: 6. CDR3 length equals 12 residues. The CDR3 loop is CASSPTGSGYTF. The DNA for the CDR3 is TGTGCCAGCAGCCCGACAGGGTCGGGCTACACCTTC.

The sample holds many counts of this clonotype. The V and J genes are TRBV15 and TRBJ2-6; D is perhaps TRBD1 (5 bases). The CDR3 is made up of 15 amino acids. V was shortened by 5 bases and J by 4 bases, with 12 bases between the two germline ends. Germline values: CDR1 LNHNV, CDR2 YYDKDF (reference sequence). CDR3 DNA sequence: TGTGCCACCAGCTCCCGGACAACCGGGGCCAACGTCCTGACTTTC. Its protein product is CATSSRTTGANVLTF.

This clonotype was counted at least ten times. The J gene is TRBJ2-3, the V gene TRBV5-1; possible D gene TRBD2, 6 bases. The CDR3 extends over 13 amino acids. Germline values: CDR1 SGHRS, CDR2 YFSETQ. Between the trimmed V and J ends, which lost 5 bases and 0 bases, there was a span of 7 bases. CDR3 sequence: CASSSGSTDTQYF. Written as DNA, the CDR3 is TGCGCCAGCAGTAGCGGCAGCACAGATACGCAGTATTTT. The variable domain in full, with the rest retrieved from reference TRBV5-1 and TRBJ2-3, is KAGVTQTPRYLIKTRGQQVTLSCSPISGHRSVSWYQQTPGQGLQFLFEYFSETQRNKGNFPGRFSGRQFSNSRSEMNVSTLELGDSALYLCASSSGSTDTQYFGPGTRLTVL.

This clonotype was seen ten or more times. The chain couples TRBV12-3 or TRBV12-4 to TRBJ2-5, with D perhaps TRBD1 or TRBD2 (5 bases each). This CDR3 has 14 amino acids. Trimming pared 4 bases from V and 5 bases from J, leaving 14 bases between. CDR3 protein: CASSSGSRGETQYF. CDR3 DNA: TGTGCCAGCAGTTCAGGGAGTCGCGGGGAGACCCAGTACTTC.

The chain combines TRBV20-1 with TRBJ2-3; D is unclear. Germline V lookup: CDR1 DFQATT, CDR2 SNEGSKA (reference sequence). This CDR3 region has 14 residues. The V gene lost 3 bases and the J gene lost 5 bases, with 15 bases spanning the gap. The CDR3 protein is CSASPAMSEDTQYF. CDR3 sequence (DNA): TGCAGTGCTAGTCCAGCGATGTCGGAAGATACGCAGTATTTT.

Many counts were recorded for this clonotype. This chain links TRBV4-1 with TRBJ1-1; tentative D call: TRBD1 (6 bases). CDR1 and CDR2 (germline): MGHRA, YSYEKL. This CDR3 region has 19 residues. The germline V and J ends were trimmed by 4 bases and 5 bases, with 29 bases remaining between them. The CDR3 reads CASSPNRMPGLRRGTEAFF. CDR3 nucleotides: TGCGCCAGCAGCCCAAACAGGATGCCGGGACTCCGAAGGGGGACTGAAGCTTTCTTT.

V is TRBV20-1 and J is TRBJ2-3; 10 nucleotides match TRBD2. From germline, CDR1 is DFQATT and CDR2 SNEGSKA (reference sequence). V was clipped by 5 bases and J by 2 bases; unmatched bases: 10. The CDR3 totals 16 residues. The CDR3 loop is CSAFGTSGVPTDTQYF. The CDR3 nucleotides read TGCAGTGCTTTCGGAACTAGCGGGGTACCCACAGATACGCAGTATTTT.

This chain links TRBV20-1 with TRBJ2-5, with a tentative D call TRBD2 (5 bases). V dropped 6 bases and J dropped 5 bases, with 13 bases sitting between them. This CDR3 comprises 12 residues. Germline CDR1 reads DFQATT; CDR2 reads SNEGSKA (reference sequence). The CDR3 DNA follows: TGCAGTGCCCAAAGGCCGGGGGAGACCCAGTACTTC. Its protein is CSAQRPGETQYF.

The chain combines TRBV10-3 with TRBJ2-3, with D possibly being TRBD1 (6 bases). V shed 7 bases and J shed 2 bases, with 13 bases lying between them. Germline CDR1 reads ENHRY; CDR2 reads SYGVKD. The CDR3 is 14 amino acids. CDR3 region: CAIKRGMDTDTQYF. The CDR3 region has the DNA TGTGCCATCAAGAGGGGGATGGACACAGATACGCAGTATTTT.

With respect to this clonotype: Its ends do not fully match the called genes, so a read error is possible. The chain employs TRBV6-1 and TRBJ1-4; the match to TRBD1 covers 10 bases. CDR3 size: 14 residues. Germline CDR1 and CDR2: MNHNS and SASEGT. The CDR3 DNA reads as TGTGCCAGCAGTACGGGACAGGGGAATGGAAAACTGTTTTTT. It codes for CASSTGQGNGKLFF.

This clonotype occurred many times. DNA for the CDR3: TGCAGTGCTACCGACGGGGGGGCGCTGGCGGACTACAATGAGCAGTTCTTC. Translating gives CSATDGGALADYNEQFF. The chain has TRBV20-1 and TRBJ2-1; 8 bases agree with TRBD2. This CDR3 has 17 amino acids. V shed 4 bases, J shed 3 bases, and the junction held 14 bases outside the gene matches. Germline values: CDR1 DFQATT, CDR2 SNEGSKA (reference sequence).

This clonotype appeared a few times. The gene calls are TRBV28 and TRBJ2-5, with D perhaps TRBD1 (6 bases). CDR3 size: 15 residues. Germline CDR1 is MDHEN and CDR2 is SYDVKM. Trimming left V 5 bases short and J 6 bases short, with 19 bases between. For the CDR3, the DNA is TGTGCCAGCAGTGTCCTCCCGGACAGCGGAAAGACCCAGTACTTC. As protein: CASSVLPDSGKTQYF.

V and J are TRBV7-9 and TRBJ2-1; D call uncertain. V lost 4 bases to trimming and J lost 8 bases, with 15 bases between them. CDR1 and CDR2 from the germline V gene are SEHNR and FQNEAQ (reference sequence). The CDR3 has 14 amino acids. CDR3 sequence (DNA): TGTGCCAGCAGCTCTCACTATTCCTTCTATGAGCAGTTCTTC. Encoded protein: CASSSHYSFYEQFF.

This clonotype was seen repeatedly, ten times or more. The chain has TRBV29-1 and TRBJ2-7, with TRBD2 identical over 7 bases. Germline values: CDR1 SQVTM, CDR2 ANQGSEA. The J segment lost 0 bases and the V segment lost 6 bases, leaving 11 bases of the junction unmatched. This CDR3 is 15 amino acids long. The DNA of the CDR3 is TGCAGCGTCAAAGGGGACTACCGGAGCTCCTACGAGCAGTACTTC. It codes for CSVKGDYRSSYEQYF.

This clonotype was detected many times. The CDR3 nucleotides are TGTGCCAGCAGCGCCCAGACAGGGACTGGAAACACCATATATTTT. Encoded protein: CASSAQTGTGNTIYF. The chain employs TRBV7-6 and TRBJ1-3; TRBD1 agrees at 7 bases. Unmatched junction bases numbered 6, after V lost 5 bases and J lost 2 bases. Per the germline V gene, CDR1 is SGHVS and CDR2 is FNYEAQ. CDR3 length: 15 residues.

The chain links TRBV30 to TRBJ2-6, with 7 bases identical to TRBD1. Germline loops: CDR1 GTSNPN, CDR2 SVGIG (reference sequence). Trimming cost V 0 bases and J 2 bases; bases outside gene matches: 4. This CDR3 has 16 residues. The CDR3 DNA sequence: TGTGCCTGGAGTGTACTAGGGGGCGCTGGGGCCAACGTCCTGACTTTC. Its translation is CAWSVLGGAGANVLTF.

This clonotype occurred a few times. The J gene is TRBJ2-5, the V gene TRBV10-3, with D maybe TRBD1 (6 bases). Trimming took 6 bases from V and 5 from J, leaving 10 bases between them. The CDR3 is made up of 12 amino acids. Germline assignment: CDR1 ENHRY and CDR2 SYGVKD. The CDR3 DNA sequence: TGTGCCATCAGGGGACAAGGCGAGACCCAGTACTTC. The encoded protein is CAIRGQGETQYF.

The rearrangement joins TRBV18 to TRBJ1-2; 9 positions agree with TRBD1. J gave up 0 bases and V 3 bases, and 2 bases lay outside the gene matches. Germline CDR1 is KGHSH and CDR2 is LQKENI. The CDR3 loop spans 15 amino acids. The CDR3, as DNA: TGTGCCAGCTCACCCGGGACAGGGACTAACTATGGCTACACCTTC. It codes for CASSPGTGTNYGYTF.

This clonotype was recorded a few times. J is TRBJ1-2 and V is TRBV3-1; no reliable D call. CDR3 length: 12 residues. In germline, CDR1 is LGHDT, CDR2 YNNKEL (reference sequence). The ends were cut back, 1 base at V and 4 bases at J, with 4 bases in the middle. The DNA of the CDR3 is TGTGCCAGCAGCCAAGGAATCTATGGCTACACCTTC. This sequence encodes CASSQGIYGYTF.

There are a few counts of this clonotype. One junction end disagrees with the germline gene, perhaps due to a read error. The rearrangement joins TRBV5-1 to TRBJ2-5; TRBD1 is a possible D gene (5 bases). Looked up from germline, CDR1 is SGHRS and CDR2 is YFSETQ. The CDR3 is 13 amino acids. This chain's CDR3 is CASRDNIQETQYF. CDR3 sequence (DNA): TGCGCCAGCAGGGACAATATACAAGAAACCCAGTACTTC.

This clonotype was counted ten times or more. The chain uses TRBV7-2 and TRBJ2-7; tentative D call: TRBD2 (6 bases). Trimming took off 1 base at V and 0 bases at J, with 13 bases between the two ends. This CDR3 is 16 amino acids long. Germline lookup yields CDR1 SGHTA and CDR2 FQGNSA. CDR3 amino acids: CASSLDGGSSSYEQYF. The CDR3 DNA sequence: TGTGCCAGCAGCTTAGATGGAGGGTCTAGCTCCTACGAGCAGTACTTC.